This T cell receptor beta chain was obtained from a study of spatial heterogeneity in lung cancer. Study results and caveats: Tumor mutation counts were tracked by expanded intratumoral alpha and beta TCR counts. Nonsynonymous mutation counts, ubiquitous and regional, were tracked by the respective counts of ubiquitous and regional expanded TCRs.

This clonotype has a count of ten or more. What it recognizes is unknown. V dropped 1 base and J dropped 1 base, with 10 bases sitting between them. The CDR3 contains 15 residues. The germline CDR1 and CDR2 sequences are WSHSY and SAAADI. TCRdb recomputed calls from the 5' RACE reads with MiXCR, one row per CDR3 protein. The sample lists 13,000 or so distinct CDR3 sequences; roughly 5.5% were seen once. Indicated time point: sample taken at primary tumor resection. This specimen consisted of lung tumor tissue, obtained at surgery. The rearrangement joins TRBV10-2 to TRBJ1-1, with D unclear. The source of this sequence is a male donor with early-stage non-small cell lung cancer. In DNA form, the CDR3 reads TGCGCCAGCAGTGAGTGGGAACCACAGAACACTGAAGCTTTCTTT. Translated, it gives CASSEWEPQNTEAFF.